This TCR beta chain was recorded in a study of PD-1 blockade in classical Hodgkin lymphoma. Every patient had relapsed following autologous stem cell transplantation, and cohorts differed in brentuximab vedotin exposure. TCRdb keeps only in-frame clones here, not all; method: immunoSEQ multiplex PCR. There are more than 25,000 clones in the sample; over 70% occur only once, and around 3.7% lies in the top ten. The CDR3 totals 12 residues. V was trimmed by 0 bases and J by 5 bases, leaving 6 bases between them. Looked up from germline, CDR1 is SGHDT and CDR2 is YYEEEE. The sample holds a few counts of this clone. Its antigen is still unknown. Study results and caveats: Relapsed/refractory patients reportedly had the lowest baseline TCR diversity, below newly diagnosed patients, who were below healthy donors.

This chain uses TRBV5-6 with TRBJ2-7; D unclear. The sample consisted of peripheral blood mononuclear cells (PBMCs), taken before the second cycle of nivolumab. The origin of this receptor is a human donor with classical Hodgkin lymphoma. CDR3: CASSLDPDEQYF. In DNA, the CDR3 is TGTGCCAGCAGCTTGGACCCTGACGAGCAGTACTTC.